The 25 T cell receptor beta chains presented below share a single source sample, sequenced in a study of response to subunit inactivated influenza vaccine. TCRdb redid the calling of the RT-PCR reads with MiXCR, one entry per CDR3 protein. The sample carries hundreds of thousands of distinct CDR3 sequences, 10% to 15% recorded once. The sample here was PBMCs from blood, taken on the day of vaccination. The receptor source for this set is a man aged 45 to 65 who received an inactivated influenza vaccine.

This clonotype was detected a few times. The rearrangement joins TRBV7-9 to TRBJ2-5; D is tentatively TRBD1 or TRBD2 (7 bases each). The CDR3 loop spans 15 amino acids. CDR1 is SEHNR, CDR2 FQNEAQ, per germline (reference sequence). V shed 9 bases and J shed 5 bases, with 22 bases lying between them. DNA of the CDR3: TGTGCCAGTATCGCAACAAAGCAGGGGGGGGAGACCCAGTACTTC. It encodes CASIATKQGGETQYF.

The genes are TRBV12-3 or TRBV12-4 and TRBJ2-3, with 9 nucleotides matching TRBD2. Germline trimming cut 5 bases from V and 2 bases from J; bases unmatched to any gene: 8. The CDR3 contains 16 residues. CDR3 DNA sequence: TGTGCCAGCAGTCTGACTAGCGGATATTCCACAGATACGCAGTATTTT. It specifies CASSLTSGYSTDTQYF.

This chain connects TRBV7-2 to TRBJ2-3; D is unresolved. CDR3 length: 14 residues. Germline lookup yields CDR1 SGHTA and CDR2 FQGNSA. V lost 8 bases and J 2 bases, leaving 14 bases between the germline ends. The chain's CDR3 is CASQTRFLTDTQYF. The CDR3 nucleotides are TGTGCCAGCCAGACTCGGTTCCTCACAGATACGCAGTATTTT.

This clonotype was seen many times. This chain links TRBV7-2 with TRBJ2-5, with TRBD2 identical over 9 bases. The germline V gene has CDR1 SGHTA and CDR2 FQGNSA. The ends lost 6 bases at V and 5 bases at J; junction bases unmatched: 7. CDR3 size: 14 residues. Written as DNA, the CDR3 is TGTGCCAGCAGATTTCGGACTAGCGATGAGACCCAGTACTTC. It codes for CASRFRTSDETQYF. The complete variable domain, with remaining parts taken from reference TRBV7-2 and TRBJ2-5, reads GAGVSQSPSNKVTEKGKDVELRCDPISGHTALYWYRQSLGQGLEFLIYFQGNSAPDKSGLPSDRFSAERTGGSVSTLTIQRTQQEDSAVYLCASRFRTSDETQYFGPGTRLLVL.

This clonotype showed up just a few times. CDR3 sequence (DNA): TGTGCCAGCTCACCACTACGTGTTCTAGCGGGCGATACGCAGTATTTT. It is translated as CASSPLRVLAGDTQYF. This chain uses TRBV18 with TRBJ2-3; the match to TRBD2 covers 8 bases. This CDR3 spans 16 amino acids. The V gene end was trimmed by 1 base and the J gene end by 6 bases; junction bases not matched to a gene: 9. CDR1 and CDR2 from the germline V gene are KGHSH and LQKENI.

This clonotype was picked up many times. V gene TRBV29-1 combines with J gene TRBJ2-7; D possibly corresponds to TRBD2 (6 bases). The germline gives CDR1 SQVTM, CDR2 ANQGSEA. The CDR3 is made up of 11 amino acids. Trimming cost V 4 bases and J 2 bases, with 6 bases left between them. CDR3: CSVAGAYEQYF. The CDR3 DNA is TGCAGCGTTGCGGGAGCCTACGAGCAGTACTTC.

This clonotype has a handful of counts. The genes are TRBV5-1 and TRBJ1-2; D is unresolved. The CDR3 loop spans 13 amino acids. The ends were cut back, 1 base at V and 4 bases at J, with 8 bases in the middle. Germline V CDR1 and CDR2: SGHRS, YFSETQ. CDR3 loop: CASSLSTAYGYTF. In DNA, the CDR3 is TGCGCCAGCAGCTTGAGCACAGCCTATGGCTACACCTTC.

With regard to this clonotype: A single base separates this from a much larger clone, so it may be a read error. This likely comes from a read error, as the CDR3 has no conserved phenylalanine or tryptophan at its end. CDR3 sequence reads: CASSLGTWGQADTEAFL. The CDR3 nucleotides read TGTGCCAGCAGCTTAGGAACTTGGGGGCAGGCGGACACTGAAGCTTTCCTT. The V gene is TRBV11-2, the J gene TRBJ1-1, with D possibly being TRBD1 (6 bases). Germline V CDR1 and CDR2: SGHAT, FQNNGV. With 1 base removed from V and 3 bases from J, the gap between germline ends came to 18 bases. The CDR3 extends over 17 amino acids.

This clonotype was seen many times. The chain couples TRBV11-3 to TRBJ2-1, with D hard to call. V gave up 1 base and J gave up 0 bases, with 10 bases separating them. The CDR3 loop spans 16 amino acids. Germline CDR1 is SGHNT and CDR2 is YENEEA. This CDR3 is CASSLGGSSSYNEQFF. In DNA form, the CDR3 reads TGTGCCAGCAGCTTAGGGGGATCATCCTCCTACAATGAGCAGTTCTTC.

This clonotype was counted ten times or more. V and J are TRBV12-3 or TRBV12-4 and TRBJ1-2, with a weak D call TRBD1 (6 bases). The CDR3 extends over 15 amino acids. V lost 4 bases and J 8 bases, leaving 20 bases between the germline ends. CDR3: CASSSGPRQVYGYTF. CDR3 sequence (DNA): TGTGCCAGCAGTTCCGGCCCCCGACAGGTTTACGGCTACACCTTC.

The V gene is TRBV7-6, the J gene TRBJ2-6, with D possibly matching TRBD2 (5 bases). The length of the CDR3 is 16 residues. From germline, CDR1 is SGHVS and CDR2 FNYEAQ. V was pared by 2 bases and J by 0 bases, with 8 bases between. CDR3 in amino acids: CASSLSGNSGANVLTF. CDR3 DNA: TGTGCCAGCAGCTTATCCGGGAACTCTGGGGCCAACGTCCTGACTTTC.

There are a few counts of this clonotype. The rearrangement uses TRBV12-3 or TRBV12-4 and TRBJ2-1; 8 bases are shared with TRBD2. The CDR3 length is 16 residues. V shed 2 bases and J 7 bases; nucleotides not matched to a gene: 10. The chain's CDR3 is CASSLRGGGTPNEQFF. The DNA for the CDR3 is TGTGCCAGCAGTTTACGGGGCGGGGGGACACCTAATGAGCAGTTCTTC.

This clonotype was counted a few times. The chain has TRBV25-1 and TRBJ2-7; a weak D match, TRBD1 (6 bases). V was trimmed by 10 bases and J by 2 bases, leaving 15 bases between them. The V gene's germline CDR1 is MGHDK and CDR2 SYGVNS. The CDR3 runs to 13 residues. DNA for the CDR3: TGTGCCACCCAATGGGGGCTTACCTACGAGCAGTACTTC. Encoded protein: CATQWGLTYEQYF.

This clonotype was detected only a few times. The genes are TRBV2 and TRBJ2-5, with 13 bases identical to TRBD2. The ends lost 6 bases at V and 0 bases at J; junction bases unmatched: 1. From germline, CDR1 is SNHLY and CDR2 FYNNEI. The CDR3 extends over 15 amino acids. The CDR3 sequence is CASSTSGGDQETQYF. CDR3 bases: TGTGCCAGCAGCACTAGCGGGGGGGACCAAGAGACCCAGTACTTC. The full variable domain, completed using reference TRBV2 and TRBJ2-5, is EPEVTQTPSHQVTQMGQEVILRCVPISNHLYFYWYRQILGQKVEFLVSFYNNEISEKSEIFDDQFSVERPDGSNFTLKIRSTKLEDSAMYFCASSTSGGDQETQYFGPGTRLLVL.

This clonotype was seen more than once but under ten times. The DNA of the CDR3 is TGCAGCGCTGGGGCTAGCGGGCGCACAGATACGCAGTATTTT. This encodes CSAGASGRTDTQYF. The chain has TRBV29-1 and TRBJ2-3, with 8 bases matching TRBD2. This CDR3 is built from 14 residues. Germline CDR1 and CDR2: SQVTM and ANQGSEA. V shed 7 bases, J shed 1 base, and the junction held 7 bases outside the gene matches.

The rearrangement links TRBV12-3 or TRBV12-4 to TRBJ1-6; no definite D call. This CDR3 is 12 amino acids long. With 6 bases removed from V and 8 bases from J, the gap between germline ends came to 8 bases. For the CDR3, the DNA is TGTGCCAGCAGCAGGACTGATTCACCCCTCCACTTT. Translating gives CASSRTDSPLHF.

The sample holds a few counts of this clonotype. This chain joins TRBV10-3 and TRBJ2-1; TRBD1 matches at 10 bases. The trim removed 6 bases at V and 4 bases at J, leaving 12 bases unmatched. The CDR3 runs 17 residues. Per germline, CDR1 ENHRY and CDR2 SYGVKD. The CDR3 spells CAIRPSSGTGAYNEQFF. The CDR3 DNA is TGTGCCATCAGACCATCCTCCGGGACAGGGGCATACAATGAGCAGTTCTTC.

The sample holds many counts of this clonotype. The chain links TRBV7-9 to TRBJ2-3; either TRBD1 or TRBD2 may supply D (6 bases each). The germline gives CDR1 SEHNR, CDR2 FQNEAQ (reference sequence). Trimming removed 3 bases at V and 2 bases at J, with 9 bases between. The CDR3 totals 14 residues. CDR3 protein: CASSFSGATDTQYF. The CDR3 bases are TGTGCCAGCAGCTTTTCGGGGGCCACAGATACGCAGTATTTT.

This clonotype was seen a few times. One end of the junction varies from germline; a read error may be responsible. The J gene is TRBJ2-4, the V gene TRBV2, with D maybe TRBD2 (6 bases). Germline CDR1 is SNHLY and CDR2 is FYNNEI. There are 16 residues in the CDR3. As DNA, the CDR3 is TGTGCCAGCTGTGAGGTGCAGGGACTAGCCAAAAACATTCAGTACTTC. Protein product: CASCEVQGLAKNIQYF.

This clonotype was counted between two and nine times. The chain employs TRBV5-1 and TRBJ2-3; D may match TRBD1 or TRBD2 (6 bases each). The germline CDR1 and CDR2 sequences are SGHRS and YFSETQ. The germline V and J ends were trimmed by 2 bases and 2 bases, with 15 bases remaining between them. The CDR3 runs 16 residues. The CDR3 nucleotides read TGCGCCAGCAGCTTCGTTTCGGGGGCCGTCACAGATACGCAGTATTTT. Translating gives CASSFVSGAVTDTQYF.

The chain combines TRBV4-2 with TRBJ1-6; 12 bases are shared with TRBD1. V was pared by 1 base and J by 11 bases, with 3 bases of the junction left unmatched. The CDR3 is 15 residues long. Germline CDR1 and CDR2: LGHNA and YNFKEQ. The CDR3 is CASSQGDRGQPPLHF. The CDR3 nucleotides read TGTGCCAGCAGCCAAGGGGACAGGGGGCAACCACCCCTCCACTTT.

The chain combines TRBV5-1 with TRBJ1-1, with 11 bases matching TRBD1. The CDR3 extends over 16 amino acids. CDR1 is SGHRS and CDR2 is YFSETQ in the germline V gene. Trimming removed 4 bases from V and 1 base from J; junction bases left unmatched: 6. CDR3 in amino acids: CASSPRTGGRNTEAFF. CDR3 in DNA: TGCGCCAGCAGCCCTAGGACAGGGGGCAGGAACACTGAAGCTTTCTTT.

This clonotype was detected a few times. The chain carries TRBV20-1 and TRBJ2-6; possible D gene TRBD1, 6 bases. The V end was cut by 6 bases, the J end by 0 bases, with 18 bases between. Looked up from germline, CDR1 is DFQATT and CDR2 is SNEGSKA (reference sequence). This CDR3 region has 17 residues. DNA of the CDR3: TGCAGTGCACTCGGACAGCAAAAGGTCTCTGGGGCCAACGTCCTGACTTTC. It codes for CSALGQQKVSGANVLTF.

V usage is TRBV7-3 and J usage is TRBJ2-3; possible D gene TRBD2, 6 bases. The CDR3 extends over 17 amino acids. V was pared by 0 bases and J by 1 base, with 14 bases between. From germline, CDR1 is SGHTA and CDR2 FQGTGA. This chain's CDR3 is CASSLTGERAGTDTQYF. The CDR3 DNA reads as TGTGCCAGCAGCTTAACGGGTGAGCGGGCCGGCACAGATACGCAGTATTTT. The complete variable domain, with remaining parts taken from reference TRBV7-3 and TRBJ2-3, reads GAGVSQTPSNKVTEKGKYVELRCDPISGHTALYWYRQSLGQGPEFLIYFQGTGAADDSGLPNDRFFAVRPEGSVSTLKIQRTERGDSAVYLCASSLTGERAGTDTQYFGPGTRLTVL.

There are a few counts of this clonotype. The V call is TRBV28, the J call TRBJ2-7, with no clear D. The V gene lost 3 bases and the J gene lost 3 bases, with 9 bases spanning the gap. The CDR3 is made up of 13 amino acids. CDR1 is MDHEN, CDR2 SYDVKM, per germline. In DNA, the CDR3 is TGTGCCAGCAGTTTTATGGACCTCTACGAGCAGTACTTC. As protein: CASSFMDLYEQYF.